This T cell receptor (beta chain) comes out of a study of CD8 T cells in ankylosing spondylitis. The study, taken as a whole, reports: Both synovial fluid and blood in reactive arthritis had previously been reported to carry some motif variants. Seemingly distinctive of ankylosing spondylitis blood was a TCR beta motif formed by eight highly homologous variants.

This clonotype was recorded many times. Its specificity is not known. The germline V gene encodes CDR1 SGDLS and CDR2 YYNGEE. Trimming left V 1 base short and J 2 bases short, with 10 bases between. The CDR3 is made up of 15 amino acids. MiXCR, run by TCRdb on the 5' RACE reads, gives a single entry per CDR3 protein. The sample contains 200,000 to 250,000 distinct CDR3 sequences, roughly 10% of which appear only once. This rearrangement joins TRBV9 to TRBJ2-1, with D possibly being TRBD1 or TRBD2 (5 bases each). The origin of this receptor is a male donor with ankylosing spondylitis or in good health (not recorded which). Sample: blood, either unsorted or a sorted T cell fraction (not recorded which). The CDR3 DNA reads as TGTGCCAGCAGCGTATCGGGGCCTGCCTACAATGAGCAGTTCTTC. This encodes CASSVSGPAYNEQFF.